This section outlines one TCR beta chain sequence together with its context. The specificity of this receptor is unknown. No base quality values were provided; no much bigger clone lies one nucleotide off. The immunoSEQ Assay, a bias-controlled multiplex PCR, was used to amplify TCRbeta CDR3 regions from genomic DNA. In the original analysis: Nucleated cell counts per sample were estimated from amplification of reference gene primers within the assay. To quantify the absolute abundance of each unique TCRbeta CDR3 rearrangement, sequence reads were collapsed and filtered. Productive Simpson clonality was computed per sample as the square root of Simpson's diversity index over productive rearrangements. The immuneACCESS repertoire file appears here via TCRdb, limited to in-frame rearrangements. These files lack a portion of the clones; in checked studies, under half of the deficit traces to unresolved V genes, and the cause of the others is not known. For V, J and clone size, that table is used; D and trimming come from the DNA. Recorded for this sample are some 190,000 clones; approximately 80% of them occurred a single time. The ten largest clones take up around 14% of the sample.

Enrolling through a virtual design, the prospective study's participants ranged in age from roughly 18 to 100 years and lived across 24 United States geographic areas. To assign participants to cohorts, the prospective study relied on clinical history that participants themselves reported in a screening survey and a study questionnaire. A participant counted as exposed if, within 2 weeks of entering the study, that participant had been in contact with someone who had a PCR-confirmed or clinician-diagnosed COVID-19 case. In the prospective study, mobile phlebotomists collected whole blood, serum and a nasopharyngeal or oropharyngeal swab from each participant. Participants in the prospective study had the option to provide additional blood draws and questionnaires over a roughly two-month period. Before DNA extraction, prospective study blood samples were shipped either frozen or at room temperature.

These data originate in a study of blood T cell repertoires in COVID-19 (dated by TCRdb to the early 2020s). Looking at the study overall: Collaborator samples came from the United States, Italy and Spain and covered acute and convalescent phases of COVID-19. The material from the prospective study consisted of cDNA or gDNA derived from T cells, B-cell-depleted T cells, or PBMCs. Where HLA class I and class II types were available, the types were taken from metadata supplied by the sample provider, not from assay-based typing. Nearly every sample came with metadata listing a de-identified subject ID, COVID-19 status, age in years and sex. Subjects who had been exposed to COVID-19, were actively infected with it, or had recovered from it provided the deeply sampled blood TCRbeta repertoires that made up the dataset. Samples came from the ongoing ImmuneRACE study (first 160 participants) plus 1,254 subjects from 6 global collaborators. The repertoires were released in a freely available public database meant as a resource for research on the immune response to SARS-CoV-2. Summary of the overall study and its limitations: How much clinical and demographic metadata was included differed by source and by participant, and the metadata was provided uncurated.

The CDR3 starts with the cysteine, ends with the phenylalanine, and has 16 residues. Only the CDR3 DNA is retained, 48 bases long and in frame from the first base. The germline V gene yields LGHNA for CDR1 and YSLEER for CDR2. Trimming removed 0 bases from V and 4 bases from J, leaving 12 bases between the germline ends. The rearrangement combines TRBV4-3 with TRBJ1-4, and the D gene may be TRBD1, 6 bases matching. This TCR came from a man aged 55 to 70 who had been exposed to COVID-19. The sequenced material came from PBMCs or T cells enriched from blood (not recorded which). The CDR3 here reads CASSQDLGQHNEKLFF. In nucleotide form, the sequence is TGCGCCAGCAGCCAAGATCTCGGACAGCATAATGAAAAACTGTTTTTT.